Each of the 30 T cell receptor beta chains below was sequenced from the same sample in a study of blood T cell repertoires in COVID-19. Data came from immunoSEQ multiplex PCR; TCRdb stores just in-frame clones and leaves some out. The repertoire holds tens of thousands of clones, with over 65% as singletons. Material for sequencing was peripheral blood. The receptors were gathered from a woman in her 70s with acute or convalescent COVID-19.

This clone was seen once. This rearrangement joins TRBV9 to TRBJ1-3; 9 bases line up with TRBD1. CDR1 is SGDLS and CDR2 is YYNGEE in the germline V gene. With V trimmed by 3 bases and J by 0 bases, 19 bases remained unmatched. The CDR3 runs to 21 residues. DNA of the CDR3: TGTGCCAGCAGCGCTGTCCCCGTGGGACAGGGTACCAAAGTCTCTGGAAACACCATATATTTT. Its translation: CASSAVPVGQGTKVSGNTIYF. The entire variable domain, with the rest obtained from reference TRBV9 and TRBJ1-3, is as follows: DSGVTQTPKHLITATGQRVTLRCSPRSGDLSVYWYQQSLDQGLQFLIQYYNGEERAKGNILERFSAQQFPDLHSELNLSSLELGDSALYFCASSAVPVGQGTKVSGNTIYFGEGSWLTVV.

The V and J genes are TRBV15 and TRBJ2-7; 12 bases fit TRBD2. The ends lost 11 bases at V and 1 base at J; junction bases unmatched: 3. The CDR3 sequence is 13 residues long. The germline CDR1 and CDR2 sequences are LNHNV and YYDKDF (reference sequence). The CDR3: CASGLAGSYEQYF. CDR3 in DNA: TGTGCCTCAGGACTAGCGGGATCCTACGAGCAGTACTTC.

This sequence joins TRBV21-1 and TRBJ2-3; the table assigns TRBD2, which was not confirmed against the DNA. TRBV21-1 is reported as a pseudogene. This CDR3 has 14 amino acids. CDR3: CASSKEADTDTQYF. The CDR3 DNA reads TGTGCCAGCAGCAAAGAAGCGGATACAGATACGCAGTATTTT.

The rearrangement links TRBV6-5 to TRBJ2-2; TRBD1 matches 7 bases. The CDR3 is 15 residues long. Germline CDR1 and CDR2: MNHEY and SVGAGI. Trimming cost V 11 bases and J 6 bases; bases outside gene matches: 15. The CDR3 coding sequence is TGTGCCTCCAGCACGGCGACAGGGTACGCCGGGGAGCTGTTTTTT. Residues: CASSTATGYAGELFF.

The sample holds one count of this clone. The CDR3 sequence is CASSETETHTQYF. The CDR3, as DNA: TGTGCCAGCTCAGAGACAGAAACCCATACGCAGTATTTT. The gene calls are TRBV18 and TRBJ2-3; a weak D match, TRBD1 (5 bases). Germline-derived CDR1 and CDR2 are KGHSH and LQKENI. V gave up 5 bases and J gave up 7 bases, with 13 bases separating them. CDR3 length: 13 residues.

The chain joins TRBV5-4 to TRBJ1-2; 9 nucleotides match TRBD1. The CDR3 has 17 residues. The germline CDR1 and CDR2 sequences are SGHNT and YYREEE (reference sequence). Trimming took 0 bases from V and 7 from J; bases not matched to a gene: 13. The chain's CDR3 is CASSLAGGDRALGGYTF. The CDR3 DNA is TGTGCCAGCAGCTTGGCAGGAGGGGACAGGGCTCTGGGTGGCTACACCTTC.

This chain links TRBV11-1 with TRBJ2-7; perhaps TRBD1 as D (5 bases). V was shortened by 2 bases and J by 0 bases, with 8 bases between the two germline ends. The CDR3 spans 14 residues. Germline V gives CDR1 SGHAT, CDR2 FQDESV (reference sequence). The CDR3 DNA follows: TGTGCCAGCAGCTTAACCGACAGCTCCTACGAGCAGTACTTC. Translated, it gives CASSLTDSSYEQYF.

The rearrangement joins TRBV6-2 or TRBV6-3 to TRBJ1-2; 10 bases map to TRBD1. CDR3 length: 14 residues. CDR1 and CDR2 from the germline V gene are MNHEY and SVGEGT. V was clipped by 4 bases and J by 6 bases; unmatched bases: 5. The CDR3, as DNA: TGTGCCAGCAGTTCACCGACAGGGGGCCATGGCTACACCTTC. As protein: CASSSPTGGHGYTF.

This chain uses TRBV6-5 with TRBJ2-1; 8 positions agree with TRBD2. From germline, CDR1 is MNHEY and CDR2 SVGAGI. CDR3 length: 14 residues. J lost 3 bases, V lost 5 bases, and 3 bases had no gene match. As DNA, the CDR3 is TGTGCCAGCAGTCTGACTAGCGTCTACAATGAGCAGTTCTTC. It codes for CASSLTSVYNEQFF.

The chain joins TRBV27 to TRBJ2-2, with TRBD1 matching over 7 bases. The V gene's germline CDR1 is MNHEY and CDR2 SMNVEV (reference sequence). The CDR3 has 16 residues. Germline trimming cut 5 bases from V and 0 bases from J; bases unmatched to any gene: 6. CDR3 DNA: TGTGCCAGCAGTATGACAGGGTCTTCGAACACCGGGGAGCTGTTTTTT. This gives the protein CASSMTGSSNTGELFF.

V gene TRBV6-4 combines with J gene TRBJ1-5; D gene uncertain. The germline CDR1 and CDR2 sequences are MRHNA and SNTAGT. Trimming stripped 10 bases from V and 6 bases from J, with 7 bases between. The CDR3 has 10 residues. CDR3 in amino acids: CATESQPQHF. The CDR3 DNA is TGTGCCACCGAGAGTCAGCCCCAGCATTTT.

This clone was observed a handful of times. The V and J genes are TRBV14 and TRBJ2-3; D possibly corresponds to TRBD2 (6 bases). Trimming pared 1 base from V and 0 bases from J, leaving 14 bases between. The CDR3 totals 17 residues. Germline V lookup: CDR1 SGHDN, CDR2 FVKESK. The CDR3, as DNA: TGTGCCAGCAGCCAAGTTGGGCGGGGCCGTAGCACAGATACGCAGTATTTT. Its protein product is CASSQVGRGRSTDTQYF.

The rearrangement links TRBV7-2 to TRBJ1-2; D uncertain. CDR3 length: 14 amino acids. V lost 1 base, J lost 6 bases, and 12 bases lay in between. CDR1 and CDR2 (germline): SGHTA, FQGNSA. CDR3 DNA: TGTGCCAGCAGCTTAGTACGGTCGACTGATGGCTACACCTTC. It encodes CASSLVRSTDGYTF.

CDR3 bases: TGTGCCAGCAGCCGGAAGGAGGAGACCCCCTACAATGAGCAGTTCTTC. It codes for CASSRKEETPYNEQFF. The genes are TRBV3-1 (or the pseudogene TRBV3-2) and TRBJ2-1, with D perhaps TRBD2 (5 bases). The CDR3 contains 16 residues. Trimming cost V 4 bases and J 2 bases, with 15 bases left between them. The germline V gene has CDR1 LGHDT and CDR2 YNNKEL (reference sequence).

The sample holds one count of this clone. The CDR3 coding sequence is TGTGCCAGCAGTACAGGGACAGGCCACCCTGAAGCTTTCTTT. It translates to CASSTGTGHPEAFF. The chain recombines TRBV27 with TRBJ1-1, with 8 positions matching TRBD1. V trimming: 5 bases; J trimming: 6 bases; junction bases outside the gene matches: 8. Germline V gene data show CDR1 as MNHEY and CDR2 as SMNVEV (reference sequence). The CDR3 runs 14 residues.

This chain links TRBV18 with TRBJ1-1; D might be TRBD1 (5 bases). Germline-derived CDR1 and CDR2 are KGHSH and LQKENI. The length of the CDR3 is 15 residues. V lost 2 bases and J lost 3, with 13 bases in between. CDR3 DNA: TGTGCCAGCTCACCATTACAGGAAGGGGACACTGAAGCTTTCTTT. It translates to CASSPLQEGDTEAFF.

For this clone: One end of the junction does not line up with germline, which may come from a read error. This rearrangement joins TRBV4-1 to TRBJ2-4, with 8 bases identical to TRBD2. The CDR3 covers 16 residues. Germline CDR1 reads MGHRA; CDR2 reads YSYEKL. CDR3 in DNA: TGCGCCAGCAGCCAAGAAGACAGAGCCGGGACTAGGGTTATGCACTTC. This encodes CASSQEDRAGTRVMHF.

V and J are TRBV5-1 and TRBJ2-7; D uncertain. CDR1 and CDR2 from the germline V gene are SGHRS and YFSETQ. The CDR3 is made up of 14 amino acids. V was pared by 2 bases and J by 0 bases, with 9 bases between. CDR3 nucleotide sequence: TGCGCCAGCAGCTTTTATGGTAGCTCCTACGAGCAGTACTTC. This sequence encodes CASSFYGSSYEQYF.

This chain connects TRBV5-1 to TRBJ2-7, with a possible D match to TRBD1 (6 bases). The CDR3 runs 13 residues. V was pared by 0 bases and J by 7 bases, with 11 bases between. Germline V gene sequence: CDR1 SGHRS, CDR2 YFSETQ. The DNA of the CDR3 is TGCGCCAGCAGCTTGGGACAACAGGGTGAGCAGTACTTC. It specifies CASSLGQQGEQYF.

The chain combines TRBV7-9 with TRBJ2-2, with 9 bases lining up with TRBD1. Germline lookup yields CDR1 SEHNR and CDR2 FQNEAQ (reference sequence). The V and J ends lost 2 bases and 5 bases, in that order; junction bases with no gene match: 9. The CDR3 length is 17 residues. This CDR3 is CASSLREDRGRTGELFF. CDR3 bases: TGTGCCAGCAGCTTACGGGAGGACAGGGGACGTACCGGGGAGCTGTTTTTT. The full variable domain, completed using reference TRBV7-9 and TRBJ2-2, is DTGVSQNPRHKITKRGQNVTFRCDPISEHNRLYWYRQTLGQGPEFLTYFQNEAQLEKSRLLSDRFSAERPKGSFSTLEIQRTEQGDSAMYLCASSLREDRGRTGELFFGEGSRLTVL.

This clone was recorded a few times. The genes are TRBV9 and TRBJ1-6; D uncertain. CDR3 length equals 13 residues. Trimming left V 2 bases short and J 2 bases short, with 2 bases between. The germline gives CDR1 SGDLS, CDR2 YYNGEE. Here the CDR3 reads CASSVAYNSPLHF. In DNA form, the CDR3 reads TGTGCCAGCAGCGTCGCCTATAATTCACCCCTCCACTTT.

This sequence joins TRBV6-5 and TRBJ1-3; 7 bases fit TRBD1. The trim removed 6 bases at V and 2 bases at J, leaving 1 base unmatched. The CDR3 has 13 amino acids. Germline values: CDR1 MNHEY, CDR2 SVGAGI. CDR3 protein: CASRGTAGNTIYF. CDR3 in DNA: TGTGCCAGCAGGGGGACAGCTGGAAACACCATATATTTT.

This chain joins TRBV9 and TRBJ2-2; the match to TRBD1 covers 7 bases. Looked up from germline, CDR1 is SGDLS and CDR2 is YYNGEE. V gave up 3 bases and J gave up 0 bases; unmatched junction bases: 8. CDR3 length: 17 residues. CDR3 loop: CASSDHAGTANTGELFF. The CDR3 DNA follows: TGTGCCAGCAGCGACCACGCCGGGACAGCGAACACCGGGGAGCTGTTTTTT.

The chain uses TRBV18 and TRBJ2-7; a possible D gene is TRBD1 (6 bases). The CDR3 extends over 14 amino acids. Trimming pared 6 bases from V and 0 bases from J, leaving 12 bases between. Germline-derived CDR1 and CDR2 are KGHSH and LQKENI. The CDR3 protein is CASSPDRSSYEQYF. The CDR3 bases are TGTGCCAGCTCGCCGGACAGAAGCTCCTACGAGCAGTACTTC.

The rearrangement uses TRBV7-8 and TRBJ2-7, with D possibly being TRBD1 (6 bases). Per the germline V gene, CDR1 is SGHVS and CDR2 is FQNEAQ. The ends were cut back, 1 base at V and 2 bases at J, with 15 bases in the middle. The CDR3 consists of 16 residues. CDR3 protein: CASSLETGWQPYEQYF. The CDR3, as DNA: TGTGCCAGCAGCTTAGAGACAGGATGGCAGCCCTACGAGCAGTACTTC.

The CDR3 here is CASSQDLGLDEKLFF. Here the CDR3 DNA reads TGCGCCAGCAGCCAAGATTTGGGACTGGATGAAAAACTGTTTTTT. This sequence joins TRBV4-1 and TRBJ1-4, with a tentative D call TRBD1 (5 bases). V was trimmed by 0 bases and J by 6 bases, leaving 11 bases between them. Germline V gives CDR1 MGHRA, CDR2 YSYEKL. This CDR3 comprises 15 residues.

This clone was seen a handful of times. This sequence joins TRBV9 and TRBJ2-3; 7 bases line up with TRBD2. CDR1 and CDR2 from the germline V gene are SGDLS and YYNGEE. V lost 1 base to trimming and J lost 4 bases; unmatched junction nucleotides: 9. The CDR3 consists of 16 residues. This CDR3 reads CASSVTRWGGSDTQYF. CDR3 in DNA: TGTGCCAGCAGCGTAACAAGGTGGGGGGGGTCAGATACGCAGTATTTT.

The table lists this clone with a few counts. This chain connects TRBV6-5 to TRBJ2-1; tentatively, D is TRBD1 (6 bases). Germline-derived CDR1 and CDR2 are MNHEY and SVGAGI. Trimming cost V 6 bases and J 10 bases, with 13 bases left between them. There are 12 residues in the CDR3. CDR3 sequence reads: CASRSWTAEQFF. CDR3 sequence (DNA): TGTGCCAGCAGGAGCTGGACAGCGGAGCAGTTCTTC.

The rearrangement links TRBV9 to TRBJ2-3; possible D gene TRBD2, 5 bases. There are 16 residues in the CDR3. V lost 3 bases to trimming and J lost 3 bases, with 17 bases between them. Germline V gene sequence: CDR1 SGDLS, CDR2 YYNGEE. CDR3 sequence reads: CASSAGLLGFTDTQYF. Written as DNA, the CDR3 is TGTGCCAGCAGCGCCGGACTTCTAGGTTTTACAGATACGCAGTATTTT.

The CDR3 bases are TGTGCCATCAGTGAGTCCGGGGGTTCGGATGAAAAACTGTTTTTT. Translation: CAISESGGSDEKLFF. The V call is TRBV10-3, the J call TRBJ1-4, with D maybe TRBD1 (5 bases). Trimming pared 0 bases from V and 6 bases from J, leaving 11 bases between. The CDR3 contains 15 residues. The germline CDR1 and CDR2 sequences are ENHRY and SYGVKD.